The next 21 T cell receptor beta chains were all read from a single sample in a study of technical replicates of blood from a few donors. Repertoires were generated with immunoSEQ multiplex PCR, while TCRdb's copy carries only in-frame clones and drops some. The sample has approximately 75,000 clones; approximately 95% are singletons. Sequenced: T cells isolated from PBMCs. The receptors stem from a human donor in good health.

V usage is TRBV11-2 and J usage is TRBJ2-7, with a tentative D call TRBD2 (6 bases). The CDR3 totals 15 residues. Germline-derived CDR1 and CDR2 are SGHAT and FQNNGV. Trimming shortened V by 11 bases and J by 3 bases, and 23 bases separated the two germline ends. CDR3 in amino acids: CAVAGNFGSGYEQYF. The CDR3 region has the DNA TGTGCCGTGGCAGGGAATTTCGGGAGCGGCTACGAGCAGTACTTC.

Worth noting for this clone: Other DNA sequences in the sample encode the same CDR3. The chain has TRBV6-5 and TRBJ2-5; D perhaps matches TRBD2 (5 bases). Germline CDR1 MNHEY, CDR2 SVGAGI. Deletions cut 5 bases from V and 4 bases from J, with 11 bases between. The CDR3 runs to 13 residues. The chain's CDR3 is CASSRAGGETQYF. The DNA of the CDR3 is TGTGCCAGCAGTAGAGCTGGAGGAGAGACCCAGTACTTC.

This clone was seen only once. This chain connects TRBV7-9 to TRBJ2-7; D is possibly TRBD2 (6 bases). The CDR3 is 14 residues long. The V gene's germline CDR1 is SEHNR and CDR2 FQNEAQ (reference sequence). Trimming removed 1 base at V and 2 bases at J, with 9 bases between. The CDR3 here is CASSLVAATYEQYF. The CDR3 DNA reads TGTGCCAGCAGCTTAGTAGCGGCGACCTACGAGCAGTACTTC.

The rearrangement links TRBV19 to TRBJ2-2; a possible D gene is TRBD1 (5 bases). The CDR3 loop spans 15 amino acids. V lost 2 bases, J lost 1 base, and 8 bases lay in between. Germline V CDR1 and CDR2: LNHDA, SQIVND (reference sequence). CDR3 region: CASSIFQGNTGELFF. CDR3 DNA sequence: TGTGCCAGTAGTATATTTCAGGGGAACACCGGGGAGCTGTTTTTT.

The rearrangement links TRBV5-1 to TRBJ2-7, with 10 bases lining up with TRBD2. The length of the CDR3 is 15 residues. Germline-derived CDR1 and CDR2 are SGHRS and YFSETQ. V shed 1 base, J shed 5 bases, and the junction held 6 bases outside the gene matches. The CDR3 DNA is TGCGCCAGCAGCTTGAGCCTAGCGGGAGTAGACGAGCAGTACTTC. Amino acid sequence: CASSLSLAGVDEQYF.

This rearrangement joins TRBV5-1 to TRBJ2-1; D remains ambiguous. CDR1 SGHRS and CDR2 YFSETQ come from the germline V gene. There are 11 residues in the CDR3. Trimming stripped 4 bases from V and 4 bases from J, with 3 bases between. For the CDR3, the DNA is TGCGCCAGCAGCGCGTACAATGAGCAGTTCTTC. Translating gives CASSAYNEQFF.

The chain couples TRBV19 to TRBJ2-1; possible D gene TRBD1, 5 bases. The CDR3 length is 12 residues. From germline, CDR1 is LNHDA and CDR2 SQIVND (reference sequence). V was cut by 4 bases and J by 7 bases, with 8 bases left in between. This CDR3 reads CASSTNRNEQFF. The CDR3 DNA follows: TGTGCCAGTAGTACAAACAGGAATGAGCAGTTCTTC. Looking up the rest from reference TRBV19 and TRBJ2-1 gives the full variable domain: DGGITQSPKYLFRKEGQNVTLSCEQNLNHDAMYWYRQDPGQGLRLIYYSQIVNDFQKGDIAEGYSVSREKKESFPLTVTSAQKNPTAFYLCASSTNRNEQFFGPGTRLTVL.

The chain recombines TRBV10-3 with TRBJ1-1; 11 bases align to TRBD1. The length of the CDR3 is 20 residues. CDR1 and CDR2 from the germline V gene are ENHRY and SYGVKD. Unmatched junction bases numbered 17, after V lost 4 bases and J lost 1 base. Written as DNA, the CDR3 is TGTGCCATCAGTGGACCGGGACAGGGGGACGGTTTTCCAGGGAACACTGAAGCTTTCTTT. Protein sequence: CAISGPGQGDGFPGNTEAFF.

V gene TRBV11-3 combines with J gene TRBJ2-7; 13 positions match TRBD2. The ends lost 5 bases at V and 1 base at J; junction bases unmatched: 5. Germline V lookup: CDR1 SGHNT, CDR2 YENEEA. The CDR3 is 16 amino acids. CDR3 loop: CASSLGTSGTSYEQYF. The CDR3 coding sequence is TGTGCCAGCAGCCTCGGGACTAGCGGGACTTCCTACGAGCAGTACTTC. Together with reference TRBV11-3 and TRBJ2-7, the CDR3 gives the full variable domain: EAGVVQSPRYKIIEKKQPVAFWCNPISGHNTLYWYLQNLGQGPELLIRYENEEAVDDSQLPKDRFSAERLKGVDSTLKIQPAELGDSAVYLCASSLGTSGTSYEQYFGPGTRLTVT.

The chain recombines TRBV9 with TRBJ2-5, with D unresolved. This CDR3 contains 13 residues. Germline CDR1 is SGDLS and CDR2 is YYNGEE. With 3 bases removed from V and 2 bases from J, the gap between germline ends came to 8 bases. The CDR3 reads CASSGAGQETQYF. The CDR3 DNA is TGTGCCAGCAGCGGAGCAGGACAAGAGACCCAGTACTTC.

The chain couples TRBV19 to TRBJ2-7; 9 bases line up with TRBD2. The junction had 5 bases not matched to a gene; V was cut back by 7 bases and J by 1 base. The CDR3 contains 14 residues. The germline gives CDR1 LNHDA, CDR2 SQIVND (reference sequence). CDR3 protein: CASKGLAGSYEQYF. The CDR3 DNA sequence: TGTGCCAGTAAAGGCCTAGCGGGATCCTACGAGCAGTACTTC.

This clone was found once. This rearrangement joins TRBV2 to TRBJ2-1, with 14 positions matching TRBD2. Per the germline V gene, CDR1 is SNHLY and CDR2 is FYNNEI. This CDR3 comprises 16 residues. V trimming: 6 bases; J trimming: 6 bases; junction bases outside the gene matches: 7. This CDR3 reads CASSLLTSGRANEQFF. The CDR3 DNA follows: TGTGCCAGCAGCCTCCTGACTAGCGGGAGGGCCAATGAGCAGTTCTTC.

J is TRBJ2-3 and V is TRBV20-1; possibly TRBD1 for D (5 bases). Germline CDR1 DFQATT, CDR2 SNEGSKA (reference sequence). V lost 6 bases and J 5 bases, leaving 9 bases between the germline ends. CDR3 length equals 11 residues. CDR3 sequence: CSARRGDTQYF. CDR3 DNA: TGCAGTGCGCGTAGGGGAGATACGCAGTATTTT.

This chain uses TRBV18 with TRBJ1-1, with D possibly TRBD1 on 5 matching bases. Germline CDR1 reads KGHSH; CDR2 reads LQKENI. V dropped 5 bases and J dropped 1 base, with 11 bases sitting between them. This CDR3 has 14 residues. The CDR3 protein is CASSSRVENTEAFF. DNA for the CDR3: TGTGCCAGCTCAAGCAGGGTTGAGAACACTGAAGCTTTCTTT.

This rearrangement joins TRBV5-1 to TRBJ2-3; D perhaps matches TRBD1 (5 bases). Germline V gene data show CDR1 as SGHRS and CDR2 as YFSETQ. With 4 bases removed from V and 8 bases from J, the gap between germline ends came to 14 bases. The CDR3 covers 13 residues. The CDR3 sequence is CASSPTQGTTQYF. For the CDR3, the DNA is TGCGCCAGCAGCCCAACGCAGGGCACTACGCAGTATTTT.

The chain couples TRBV6-1 to TRBJ1-1, with D perhaps matching TRBD1 (6 bases). V was shortened by 5 bases and J by 1 base, with 11 bases between the two germline ends. The length of the CDR3 is 14 residues. In germline, CDR1 is MNHNS, CDR2 SASEGT. The CDR3 region has the DNA TGTGCCAGCAGTAAGGACAGAGAGAACACTGAAGCTTTCTTT. It translates to CASSKDRENTEAFF.

The chain recombines TRBV9 with TRBJ2-7; 7 bases are a match to TRBD1. The germline V gene encodes CDR1 SGDLS and CDR2 YYNGEE. The J segment lost 4 bases and the V segment lost 4 bases, leaving 17 bases of the junction unmatched. The CDR3 spans 17 residues. This chain's CDR3 is CASSLQGSAGGLYEQYF. The CDR3 DNA is TGTGCCAGCAGCCTCCAGGGTTCCGCAGGGGGTTTGTACGAGCAGTACTTC.

This clone is judged large. The chain combines TRBV6-5 with TRBJ2-7; the D gene is possibly TRBD1 (6 bases). This CDR3 contains 13 residues. Germline V gives CDR1 MNHEY, CDR2 SVGAGI. The V end lost 6 bases, the J end lost 3 bases, and 12 bases lay between the germline ends. CDR3 sequence: CASRGGQNYEQYF. The CDR3 nucleotides read TGTGCCAGCAGAGGAGGACAGAACTACGAGCAGTACTTC.

The chain recombines TRBV5-1 with TRBJ2-7; possibly TRBD2 for D (5 bases). V lost 1 base, J lost 6 bases, and 14 bases lay in between. In germline, CDR1 is SGHRS, CDR2 YFSETQ. The CDR3 consists of 14 residues. This chain's CDR3 is CASSLNRGSTEQYF. CDR3 nucleotide sequence: TGCGCCAGCAGCTTGAACAGAGGGTCAACCGAGCAGTACTTC.

The chain joins TRBV4-3 to TRBJ2-4; a weak D match, TRBD1 (6 bases). The CDR3 spans 15 residues. The V and J ends lost 1 base and 6 bases respectively, with 13 bases between them. CDR1 LGHNA and CDR2 YSLEER come from the germline V gene. The CDR3 DNA is TGCGCCAGCAGCCAAGTAACAGGGTCTGGAAACATTCAGTACTTC. This encodes CASSQVTGSGNIQYF.

The V gene is TRBV14, the J gene TRBJ1-5, with 9 bases lining up with TRBD1. V lost 4 bases, J lost 5 bases, and 9 bases stayed unmatched. The CDR3 has 16 amino acids. CDR1 SGHDN and CDR2 FVKESK come from the germline V gene. The CDR3 DNA is TGTGCCAGCAGCCTTCGATTACAGGGGGCCGATCAGCCCCAGCATTTT. Its translation: CASSLRLQGADQPQHF.